This entry lists 16 T cell receptor beta chains sequenced from one sample in a study of cytomegalovirus exposure and HLA in healthy donors. Measured with immunoSEQ multiplex PCR; TCRdb has only the in-frame clones, and not every one. The sample carries about 120,000 clones, nearly 90% recorded once. The sample comprised PBMCs. All receptors come from a young woman in good health and CMV-seronegative.

The chain couples TRBV27 to TRBJ2-7; D not resolved. Per the germline V gene, CDR1 is MNHEY and CDR2 is SMNVEV (reference sequence). This CDR3 is 13 amino acids long. V was cut by 5 bases and J by 2 bases, with 10 bases left in between. The CDR3 region is CASSLKRPYEQYF. The CDR3 bases are TGTGCCAGCAGTCTGAAGCGACCCTACGAGCAGTACTTC.

The chain has TRBV6-5 and TRBJ1-3; 10 bases line up with TRBD1. The length of the CDR3 is 15 residues. From germline, CDR1 is MNHEY and CDR2 SVGAGI. V shed 6 bases and J 3 bases; nucleotides not matched to a gene: 5. CDR3 amino acids: CASRRQGADGNTIYF. CDR3 nucleotides: TGTGCCAGCAGGCGACAGGGGGCGGATGGAAACACCATATATTTT.

This clone occurred once. The gene calls are TRBV25-1 and TRBJ1-2; TRBD1 aligns across 8 bases. Germline V gene sequence: CDR1 MGHDK, CDR2 SYGVNS. The V and J ends lost 3 bases and 2 bases, in that order; junction bases with no gene match: 5. The CDR3 is made up of 15 amino acids. The CDR3 bases are TGTGCCAGCAGTGAGGGCACAGGGGGGAACTATGGCTACACCTTC. Translated, it gives CASSEGTGGNYGYTF.

The gene calls are TRBV6-5 and TRBJ1-3; D is unresolved. Germline lookup yields CDR1 MNHEY and CDR2 SVGAGI. The CDR3 sequence is 14 residues long. Trimming cost V 6 bases and J 0 bases, with 9 bases left between them. CDR3 protein: CASSVQNSGNTIYF. CDR3 DNA: TGTGCCAGCAGCGTACAGAACTCTGGAAACACCATATATTTT.

The rearrangement uses TRBV4-1 and TRBJ2-2, with TRBD2 identical over 7 bases. CDR3 size: 18 residues. Germline V CDR1 and CDR2: MGHRA, YSYEKL. V shed 1 base and J 0 bases; nucleotides not matched to a gene: 8. Written as DNA, the CDR3 is TGCGCCAGCAGCCAAGCACGGGGGGACTACGCGAACACCGGGGAGCTGTTTTTT. This translates into CASSQARGDYANTGELFF.

CDR3 residues: CATSRGQGAGGYTF. The CDR3 DNA is TGTGCCACCAGCAGAGGCCAGGGGGCAGGTGGCTACACCTTC. This chain connects TRBV15 to TRBJ1-2, with 8 bases lining up with TRBD1. Germline-derived CDR1 and CDR2 are LNHNV and YYDKDF (reference sequence). The V segment lost 1 base and the J segment 7 bases; nucleotides outside the gene matches: 5. This CDR3 contains 14 residues. The variable domain in full, completed from reference TRBV15 and TRBJ1-2, reads DAMVIQNPRYQVTQFGKPVTLSCSQTLNHNVMYWYQQKSSQAPKLLFHYYDKDFNNEADTPDNFQSRRPNTSFCFLDIRSPGLGDTAMYLCATSRGQGAGGYTFGSGTRLTVV.

This sequence joins TRBV6-1 and TRBJ2-1; 9 nucleotides agree with TRBD2. The ends lost 4 bases at V and 6 bases at J; junction bases unmatched: 4. Germline CDR1 and CDR2: MNHNS and SASEGT. The CDR3 extends over 14 amino acids. The chain's CDR3 is CASSGVSGGNEQFF. The DNA of the CDR3 is TGTGCCAGCAGTGGCGTTAGCGGGGGCAATGAGCAGTTCTTC.

V and J are TRBV6-5 and TRBJ2-5; D perhaps matches TRBD1 (6 bases). This CDR3 has 14 residues. V was trimmed by 0 bases and J by 5 bases, leaving 10 bases between them. CDR1 is MNHEY, CDR2 SVGAGI, per germline. Written as DNA, the CDR3 is TGTGCCAGCAGTTACTCCGGGCAGGGGGAGACCCAGTACTTC. Amino acids: CASSYSGQGETQYF.

The chain couples TRBV5-5 to TRBJ2-7; D gene ambiguous. Trimming cost V 0 bases and J 2 bases, with 12 bases left between them. This CDR3 contains 15 residues. The germline CDR1 and CDR2 sequences are SGHKS and YYEKEE (reference sequence). The CDR3 DNA sequence: TGTGCCAGCAGCTTGGCCCCAAGGCGGACCTACGAGCAGTACTTC. Translated: CASSLAPRRTYEQYF.

Notes on this clone: The sample has other DNA sequences that encode this CDR3 too. The genes are TRBV5-1 and TRBJ2-3; 7 nucleotides agree with TRBD2. The V gene's germline CDR1 is SGHRS and CDR2 YFSETQ. The CDR3 runs 16 residues. V shed 0 bases and J 0 bases; nucleotides not matched to a gene: 4. In DNA form, the CDR3 reads TGCGCCAGCAGCTTGGGACTAGCCGCTAGCACAGATACGCAGTATTTT. Protein product: CASSLGLAASTDTQYF. Using reference TRBV5-1 and TRBJ2-3 for the parts outside the CDR3, the full variable domain is KAGVTQTPRYLIKTRGQQVTLSCSPISGHRSVSWYQQTPGQGLQFLFEYFSETQRNKGNFPGRFSGRQFSNSRSEMNVSTLELGDSALYLCASSLGLAASTDTQYFGPGTRLTVL.

The gene calls are TRBV6-5 and TRBJ1-1, with D possibly TRBD1 on 6 matching bases. Germline CDR1 is MNHEY and CDR2 is SVGAGI. The CDR3 extends over 15 amino acids. Trimming took 0 bases from V and 5 from J, leaving 13 bases between them. The CDR3 sequence: CASSYSGGQRTEAFF. DNA of the CDR3: TGTGCCAGCAGTTACTCGGGGGGGCAAAGGACTGAAGCTTTCTTT.

V is TRBV5-6 and J is TRBJ2-1; TRBD1 aligns across 7 bases. After removal of 2 bases from V and 2 bases from J, the junction contained 1 base not matched to a gene. The CDR3 is made up of 14 amino acids. Germline assignment: CDR1 SGHDT and CDR2 YYEEEE. DNA for the CDR3: TGTGCCAGCAGCTTAGGGGGCCCCTACAATGAGCAGTTCTTC. It specifies CASSLGGPYNEQFF. Based on the CDR3 plus reference TRBV5-6 and TRBJ2-1, the full variable domain is DAGVTQSPTHLIKTRGQQVTLRCSPKSGHDTVSWYQQALGQGPQFIFQYYEEEERQRGNFPDRFSGHQFPNYSSELNVNALLLGDSALYLCASSLGGPYNEQFFGPGTRLTVL.

This clone was counted once. The CDR3 DNA reads TGTGCCAGCGAGATACGACAGGGCACCGTGGCTGAAGCTTTCTTT. Translation gives CASEIRQGTVAEAFF. The chain recombines TRBV6-1 with TRBJ1-1, with 7 bases identical to TRBD1. The ends lost 8 bases at V and 6 bases at J; junction bases unmatched: 15. CDR1 is MNHNS, CDR2 SASEGT, per germline. This CDR3 has 15 amino acids.

This chain uses TRBV18 with TRBJ1-5, with 7 positions matching TRBD1. From germline, CDR1 is KGHSH and CDR2 LQKENI. The CDR3 has 14 residues. Trimming took 2 bases from V and 3 from J; bases not matched to a gene: 1. CDR3 protein: CASSPDRANQPQHF. DNA for the CDR3: TGTGCCAGCTCACCAGACAGGGCCAATCAGCCCCAGCATTTT. Combining the CDR3 with reference TRBV18 and TRBJ1-5 gives the whole variable domain NAGVMQNPRHLVRRRGQEARLRCSPMKGHSHVYWYRQLPEEGLKFMVYLQKENIIDESGMPKERFSAEFPKEGPSILRIQQVVRGDSAAYFCASSPDRANQPQHFGDGTRLSIL.

This clone appeared once. This chain links TRBV18 with TRBJ2-3; TRBD2 matches at 8 bases. The CDR3 loop spans 15 amino acids. The trim removed 2 bases at V and 3 bases at J, leaving 4 bases unmatched. Per the germline V gene, CDR1 is KGHSH and CDR2 is LQKENI. In DNA, the CDR3 is TGTGCCAGCTCACCATCCCTAGCGGGTACAGATACGCAGTATTTT. Its translation: CASSPSLAGTDTQYF.

The chain carries TRBV5-1 and TRBJ2-1; 8 nucleotides match TRBD2. This CDR3 is 15 amino acids long. With 6 bases clipped from V and 3 bases from J, the junction kept 8 bases outside the gene matches. Germline assignment: CDR1 SGHRS and CDR2 YFSETQ. CDR3 bases: TGCGCCAGCATGTGGGGCGGGGGGTTCTACAATGAGCAGTTCTTC. This gives the protein CASMWGGGFYNEQFF.